Listed below are T cell receptor beta chains from one sample, sequenced in a study of T cell repertoires in cytomegalovirus infection. Each CDR3 protein gets one entry after TCRdb re-called the reads with MiXCR. The table has 150,000 to 200,000 distinct CDR3 sequences, about 21% seen once. Sequenced sample: PBMCs. Every receptor here comes from a human donor in good health (CMV status not recorded). Some clones in this sample may be carry-over from other donors' samples. CDR3s include the opening cysteine and the closing phenylalanine or tryptophan. The order of the fields is CDR3 protein, CDR3 DNA, D gene, J gene, V gene, clone size. D genes are given only for firm matches. Clone size, where shown, is once, few, many, or a class for clones that have expanded.

CDR3: CASSFLDGVGEQYF
DNA: TGTGCCAGCAGTTTTCTTGACGGGGTCGGGGAGCAGTACTTC
D: .
J: TRBJ2-7
V: TRBV12-3/TRBV12-4
size: few

CDR3: CASSQLSNTGETQYF
DNA: TGTGCCAGCAGCCAACTCTCTAACACGGGAGAGACCCAGTACTTC
D: .
J: TRBJ2-5
V: TRBV14
size: few

CDR3: CASSLSRLGETQYF
DNA: TGTGCCAGCAGTCTCAGCAGGTTGGGTGAGACCCAGTACTTC
D: .
J: TRBJ2-5
V: TRBV12-3/TRBV12-4
size: few

CDR3: CASSPTSPGYSGANVLTF
DNA: TGTGCCAGCAGCCCAACTAGCCCGGGCTATTCTGGGGCCAACGTCCTGACTTTC
D: .
J: TRBJ2-6
V: TRBV7-3
size: many

CDR3: CASSPLLAGYEQYF
DNA: TGTGCCAGCAGCCCCTTACTAGCGGGGTACGAGCAGTACTTC
D: TRBD2
J: TRBJ2-7
V: TRBV7-2
size: many

CDR3: CASSPSQGASTDTQYF
DNA: TGTGCCAGCAGCCCGTCCCAGGGGGCGAGCACAGATACGCAGTATTTT
D: TRBD1
J: TRBJ2-3
V: TRBV12-3/TRBV12-4
size: few

CDR3: CASSSLWSGELFF
DNA: TGTGCCAGCAGCTCGCTCTGGTCCGGGGAGCTGTTTTTT
D: .
J: TRBJ2-2
V: TRBV7-8
size: many

CDR3: CASSELGVGGTEAFF
DNA: TGTGCCAGCAGTGAATTGGGGGTAGGGGGCACTGAAGCTTTCTTT
D: .
J: TRBJ1-1
V: TRBV25-1
size: .

CDR3: CASSVGTASNQPQHF
DNA: TGTGCCAGCAGTGTCGGGACAGCTAGCAATCAGCCCCAGCATTTT
D: TRBD1
J: TRBJ1-5
V: TRBV25-1
size: few

CDR3: CASLGTSTDTQYF
DNA: TGTGCCAGCCTTGGTACTAGCACAGATACGCAGTATTTT
D: .
J: TRBJ2-3
V: TRBV28
size: .

CDR3: CASRSQGPAYGYTF
DNA: TGTGCCAGTAGATCACAGGGACCGGCCTATGGCTACACCTTC
D: .
J: TRBJ1-2
V: TRBV19
size: .

CDR3: CASSLGTSGLLREQYF
DNA: TGTGCCAGCAGTTTAGGGACTAGCGGCCTCCTACGCGAGCAGTACTTC
D: TRBD2
J: TRBJ2-7
V: TRBV28
size: few

CDR3: CAISEWGGANTEAFF
DNA: TGTGCCATCAGTGAGTGGGGCGGGGCGAACACTGAAGCTTTCTTT
D: .
J: TRBJ1-1
V: TRBV10-3
size: few

CDR3: CACGPSDGYTF
DNA: TGTGCCTGCGGACCCTCGGATGGCTACACCTTC
D: .
J: TRBJ1-2
V: TRBV30
size: many

CDR3: CASSLGEVSYNSPLHF
DNA: TGTGCCAGCAGCCTCGGGGAGGTTTCCTATAATTCACCCCTCCACTTT
D: .
J: TRBJ1-6
V: TRBV11-3
size: many

CDR3: CASSVRALNQPQHF
DNA: TGTGCCAGCAGTGTGCGGGCCCTCAATCAGCCCCAGCATTTT
D: .
J: TRBJ1-5
V: TRBV27
size: few

CDR3: CASSNGGSSYEQYF
DNA: TGTGCCAGCAGTAACGGGGGGAGCTCCTACGAGCAGTACTTC
D: TRBD2
J: TRBJ2-7
V: TRBV28
size: many

CDR3: CASSWDRDTEAFF
DNA: TGTGCCAGCAGTTGGGACAGGGACACTGAAGCTTTCTTT
D: TRBD1
J: TRBJ1-1
V: TRBV27
size: .

CDR3: CASSPRQGPSDEQFF
DNA: TGTGCCAGTAGTCCCCGACAGGGTCCATCCGATGAGCAGTTCTTC
D: TRBD1
J: TRBJ2-1
V: TRBV19
size: few

CDR3: CASKPQANSNQPQHF
DNA: TGTGCCAGTAAACCTCAAGCAAATAGCAATCAGCCCCAGCATTTT
D: .
J: TRBJ1-5
V: TRBV19
size: .

CDR3: CASSLEARSTGELFF
DNA: TGTGCCAGCAGCTTAGAAGCGAGGAGCACCGGGGAGCTGTTTTTT
D: .
J: TRBJ2-2
V: TRBV5-4
size: few

CDR3: CASSLHWTKLGPYEQYF
DNA: TGTGCCAGCAGCTTACATTGGACCAAGCTTGGGCCCTACGAGCAGTACTTC
D: .
J: TRBJ2-7
V: TRBV7-3
size: .

CDR3: CASSLADGEQFF
DNA: TGCGCCAGCAGCTTGGCCGATGGTGAGCAGTTCTTC
D: .
J: TRBJ2-1
V: TRBV5-1
size: .

CDR3: CASSTISSGANVLTF
DNA: TGTGCCAGCAGTACGATTAGCTCTGGGGCCAACGTCCTGACTTTC
D: .
J: TRBJ2-6
V: TRBV6-2/TRBV6-3
size: .

CDR3: CAAGQGADNEQFF
DNA: TGTGCCGCGGGACAGGGGGCAGATAATGAGCAGTTCTTC
D: TRBD1
J: TRBJ2-1
V: TRBV10-3
size: few

CDR3: CASAPSGSHEQYF
DNA: TGTGCCAGCGCACCTAGCGGGAGCCACGAGCAGTACTTC
D: TRBD2
J: TRBJ2-7
V: TRBV2
size: few

CDR3: CASSAGPGQGHQPQHF
DNA: TGTGCCAGCAGTGCAGGACCGGGACAGGGTCATCAGCCCCAGCATTTT
D: TRBD1
J: TRBJ1-5
V: TRBV25-1
size: .

CDR3: CASSQGPERPRYEQYF
DNA: TGTGCCAGCAGCCAAGGGCCAGAGCGACCTAGGTACGAGCAGTACTTC
D: .
J: TRBJ2-7
V: TRBV14
size: few

CDR3: CASKRAGEGETQYF
DNA: TGTGCCAGCAAGAGAGCGGGAGAAGGAGAGACCCAGTACTTC
D: TRBD2
J: TRBJ2-5
V: TRBV28
size: .

CDR3: CASSLYSDQPQHF
DNA: TGTGCCAGCAGCTTATACTCTGATCAGCCCCAGCATTTT
D: .
J: TRBJ1-5
V: TRBV7-8
size: many

CDR3: CASSSGVAGGLSYNEQFF
DNA: TGCGCCAGCAGCTCCGGGGTAGCGGGGGGGCTCTCCTACAATGAGCAGTTCTTC
D: TRBD2
J: TRBJ2-1
V: TRBV5-1
size: .

CDR3: CASSVSTGGGEKLFF
DNA: TGTGCCAGCAGTGTATCGACAGGGGGGGGCGAAAAACTGTTTTTT
D: TRBD1
J: TRBJ1-4
V: TRBV6-1
size: few

CDR3: CASSQTPSRVGQPQHF
DNA: TGCGCCAGCAGCCAGACTCCGAGCAGGGTTGGGCAGCCCCAGCATTTT
D: .
J: TRBJ1-5
V: TRBV4-1
size: few

CDR3: CASSYNVFYEQYF
DNA: TGTGCCAGCAGTTACAACGTATTCTACGAGCAGTACTTC
D: .
J: TRBJ2-7
V: TRBV6-2/TRBV6-3
size: .

CDR3: CAIQRGVQNTGELFF
DNA: TGTGCCATCCAACGAGGGGTTCAGAACACCGGGGAGCTGTTTTTT
D: .
J: TRBJ2-2
V: TRBV6-1
size: few

CDR3: CASSLGPPTGELFF
DNA: TGTGCCAGCAGCTTGGGGCCTCCCACCGGGGAGCTGTTTTTT
D: .
J: TRBJ2-2
V: TRBV5-6
size: .

CDR3: CASSPNKNTEAFF
DNA: TGTGCCAGCAGCCCCAATAAGAACACTGAAGCTTTCTTT
D: .
J: TRBJ1-1
V: TRBV7-6
size: many

CDR3: CASSLGRQGVNEAFF
DNA: TGTGCCAGCAGCTTAGGGCGTCAGGGGGTAAATGAAGCTTTCTTT
D: TRBD1
J: TRBJ1-1
V: TRBV7-8
size: many

CDR3: CASSLVNPPLGEQFF
DNA: TGTGCCAGCAGCTTAGTCAACCCACCTCTCGGAGAGCAGTTCTTC
D: .
J: TRBJ2-1
V: TRBV7-2
size: many

CDR3: CASSAVPGEQYF
DNA: TGTGCCAGCAGCGCGGTTCCAGGCGAGCAGTACTTC
D: .
J: TRBJ2-7
V: TRBV7-8
size: .

CDR3: CASSPQYEAYNEQFF
DNA: TGTGCCAGCAGCCCTCAGTACGAGGCGTACAATGAGCAGTTCTTC
D: .
J: TRBJ2-1
V: TRBV12-3/TRBV12-4
size: few